What follows are 30 T cell receptor beta chains derived from one specimen sequenced in a study of blood T cell repertoires in COVID-19. Sequencing was performed with immunoSEQ multiplex PCR; in TCRdb, only in-frame clones are kept and a portion is missing. The repertoire holds approximately 160,000 clones, about 88% seen once, with around 0.63% in the top ten. Specimen: peripheral blood. The source of these receptors is a man between 60 and 75 years old with COVID-19, enrolled during active disease.

The gene calls are TRBV28 and TRBJ1-2; 8 bases are a match to TRBD1. The J segment lost 0 bases and the V segment lost 6 bases, leaving 9 bases of the junction unmatched. The CDR3 extends over 16 amino acids. The germline V gene encodes CDR1 MDHEN and CDR2 SYDVKM. DNA for the CDR3: TGTGCCAGCAGCAAGGGACAGGTTAGAGCTAACTATGGCTACACCTTC. It is translated as CASSKGQVRANYGYTF.

The chain links TRBV5-4 to TRBJ1-2; D might be TRBD1 (6 bases). Germline V gives CDR1 SGHNT, CDR2 YYREEE (reference sequence). The CDR3 is 14 residues long. V shed 3 bases and J shed 13 bases, with 22 bases lying between them. CDR3 coding DNA: TGTGCCAGCAGCTCGCCCGGGGGGCGGATAGGGAGCACCTTC. Its protein is CASSSPGGRIGSTF.

This chain connects TRBV10-3 to TRBJ2-1, with a tentative D call TRBD2 (5 bases). Germline V gene data show CDR1 as ENHRY and CDR2 as SYGVKD. Trimming took 0 bases from V and 2 from J, leaving 11 bases between them. The length of the CDR3 is 16 residues. The CDR3, as DNA: TGTGCCATCAGTGAGTCGACCGAGGGCACCTACAATGAGCAGTTCTTC. Translation gives CAISESTEGTYNEQFF.

This chain uses TRBV6-5 with TRBJ1-1; 8 nucleotides line up with TRBD1. The germline V gene has CDR1 MNHEY and CDR2 SVGAGI. This CDR3 has 13 amino acids. V gave up 6 bases and J gave up 3 bases; unmatched junction bases: 3. CDR3: CASSMTGDTEAFF. The CDR3 DNA reads as TGTGCCAGCAGCATGACAGGGGACACTGAAGCTTTCTTT.

This rearrangement joins TRBV6-2 or TRBV6-3 to TRBJ2-1; D perhaps matches TRBD2 (6 bases). V gave up 4 bases and J gave up 6 bases, with 13 bases separating them. The germline V gene has CDR1 MNHEY and CDR2 SVGEGT. The CDR3 contains 14 residues. In DNA form, the CDR3 reads TGTGCCAGCAGTTCGGGGGATGGCGGCAATGAGCAGTTCTTC. Translating it yields CASSSGDGGNEQFF.

The chain joins TRBV14 to TRBJ1-2; no firm D call. Germline CDR1 reads SGHDN; CDR2 reads FVKESK. The CDR3 runs to 14 residues. V shed 2 bases and J shed 7 bases, with 14 bases lying between them. CDR3 region: CASSQSTVGSGYTF. Here the CDR3 DNA reads TGTGCCAGCAGCCAATCTACCGTGGGGAGTGGCTACACCTTC.

V gene TRBV6-2 or TRBV6-3 combines with J gene TRBJ1-4; D gene ambiguous. Per germline, CDR1 MNHEY and CDR2 SVGEGT. The length of the CDR3 is 13 residues. V was pared by 2 bases and J by 7 bases, with 8 bases between. The DNA for the CDR3 is TGTGCCAGCAGTTACCAGGAGGGTGAAAAACTGTTTTTT. Residues: CASSYQEGEKLFF.

The chain couples TRBV5-4 to TRBJ2-5; a weak D match, TRBD1 (5 bases). The CDR3 consists of 15 residues. CDR1 and CDR2 (germline): SGHNT, YYREEE (reference sequence). The germline V and J ends were trimmed by 4 bases and 4 bases, with 17 bases remaining between them. Here the CDR3 DNA reads TGTGCCAGCAGCCCTAACGCAGGGCCCTTAGAGACCCAGTACTTC. This encodes CASSPNAGPLETQYF.

The chain joins TRBV19 to TRBJ2-7; 14 nucleotides match TRBD2. The V and J ends lost 9 bases and 4 bases, in that order; junction bases with no gene match: 2. Germline values: CDR1 LNHDA, CDR2 SQIVND (reference sequence). The CDR3 has 13 residues. This CDR3 reads CASRTSGGYEQYF. CDR3 sequence (DNA): TGTGCCAGCAGGACTAGCGGGGGGTACGAGCAGTACTTC.

This chain connects TRBV4-3 to TRBJ2-6, with 7 bases identical to TRBD1. Trimming at V came to 2 bases and at J to 0 bases, leaving 7 bases not matched to a gene. The CDR3 runs to 18 residues. Germline loops: CDR1 LGHNA, CDR2 YSLEER. The CDR3 DNA sequence: TGCGCCAGCAGCCAAAGACAGGGTATTCTCTCTGGGGCCAACGTCCTGACTTTC. Amino acids: CASSQRQGILSGANVLTF.

CDR3 residues: CASADIEETQYF. The CDR3, as DNA: TGTGCCAGCGCCGACATTGAAGAGACCCAGTACTTC. The rearrangement uses TRBV2 and TRBJ2-5, with unresolved D. Germline assignment: CDR1 SNHLY and CDR2 FYNNEI. CDR3 length: 12 residues. With 8 bases removed from V and 3 bases from J, the gap between germline ends came to 10 bases. Filled out from reference TRBV2 and TRBJ2-5, the complete variable domain reads EPEVTQTPSHQVTQMGQEVILRCVPISNHLYFYWYRQILGQKVEFLVSFYNNEISEKSEIFDDQFSVERPDGSNFTLKIRSTKLEDSAMYFCASADIEETQYFGPGTRLLVL.

This rearrangement joins TRBV11-2 to TRBJ1-1, with 7 positions matching TRBD1. Germline V gene lookup returns CDR1 SGHAT and CDR2 FQNNGV. CDR3 size: 13 residues. V lost 1 base to trimming and J lost 6 bases; unmatched junction nucleotides: 2. Here the CDR3 reads CASSLVRGAEAFF. The CDR3 region has the DNA TGTGCCAGCAGCTTAGTCAGGGGGGCTGAAGCTTTCTTT.

The chain couples TRBV19 to TRBJ2-7, with D perhaps TRBD1 (5 bases). There are 16 residues in the CDR3. Germline V gene data show CDR1 as LNHDA and CDR2 as SQIVND (reference sequence). V lost 5 bases to trimming and J lost 4 bases, with 21 bases between them. The CDR3 DNA sequence: TGTGCCAGTAGTGGGCCCCTGGGCAGGGCCAGGTACGAGCAGTACTTC. It yields the protein CASSGPLGRARYEQYF. Filled out from reference TRBV19 and TRBJ2-7, the complete variable domain reads DGGITQSPKYLFRKEGQNVTLSCEQNLNHDAMYWYRQDPGQGLRLIYYSQIVNDFQKGDIAEGYSVSREKKESFPLTVTSAQKNPTAFYLCASSGPLGRARYEQYFGPGTRLTVT.

The J gene is TRBJ1-2, the V gene TRBV28, with D possibly being TRBD1 (5 bases). V shed 1 base and J shed 3 bases, with 9 bases lying between them. The CDR3 covers 14 residues. Per germline, CDR1 MDHEN and CDR2 SYDVKM. The CDR3, as DNA: TGTGCCAGCAGTTTATCGGGGGGGTACTATGGCTACACCTTC. It encodes CASSLSGGYYGYTF.

The gene calls are TRBV4-1 and TRBJ2-7, with D possibly TRBD1 on 5 matching bases. The CDR3 extends over 15 amino acids. Trimming took off 8 bases at V and 0 bases at J, with 17 bases between the two ends. Germline V gives CDR1 MGHRA, CDR2 YSYEKL. The CDR3 sequence: CASAFSDSSSYEQYF. The CDR3 nucleotides read TGCGCCAGCGCATTTTCAGACAGTTCCTCCTACGAGCAGTACTTC.

V usage is TRBV6-5 and J usage is TRBJ2-3, with TRBD2 matching 7 bases. V lost 6 bases to trimming and J lost 2 bases; unmatched junction nucleotides: 8. CDR3 length equals 15 residues. From germline, CDR1 is MNHEY and CDR2 SVGAGI. CDR3 region: CASSYSGAPTDTQYF. CDR3 nucleotides: TGTGCCAGCAGCTACAGCGGGGCACCCACAGATACGCAGTATTTT.

The rearrangement uses TRBV2 and TRBJ1-2; 11 bases align to TRBD1. J was trimmed by 5 bases and V by 9 bases; bases with no gene match: 5. Looked up from germline, CDR1 is SNHLY and CDR2 is FYNNEI. The CDR3 extends over 13 amino acids. The CDR3 bases are TGTGCCAGAAGGGGACAGGGGGTGTATGGCTACACCTTC. This translates into CARRGQGVYGYTF.

The J gene is TRBJ2-7, the V gene TRBV3-1 (or the pseudogene TRBV3-2), with D perhaps matching TRBD1 (6 bases). V shed 0 bases and J shed 7 bases, with 10 bases lying between them. There are 13 residues in the CDR3. Germline V lookup: CDR1 LGHDT, CDR2 YNNKEL (reference sequence). CDR3 nucleotides: TGTGCCAGCAGCCAAGACGGGACATCTGAGCAGTACTTC. Translation: CASSQDGTSEQYF.

The chain has TRBV4-1 and TRBJ1-5, with D perhaps matching TRBD1 (6 bases). The CDR3 totals 17 residues. The V end was cut by 3 bases, the J end by 4 bases, with 19 bases between. CDR1 and CDR2 from the germline V gene are MGHRA and YSYEKL. The CDR3 sequence: CASSQGGTGRGNQPQHF. The DNA for the CDR3 is TGCGCCAGCAGCCAGGGGGGTACAGGGAGGGGTAATCAGCCCCAGCATTTT.

CDR3 bases: TGCAGCGTTGACCAAGCGGGGGGAGAGCAGTACTTC. Protein sequence: CSVDQAGGEQYF. The chain links TRBV29-1 to TRBJ2-7, with 9 bases identical to TRBD2. Germline lookup yields CDR1 SQVTM and CDR2 ANQGSEA. Trimming at V came to 3 bases and at J to 7 bases, leaving 4 bases not matched to a gene. CDR3 size: 12 residues.

This chain uses TRBV19 with TRBJ2-3; 7 bases are a match to TRBD2. J gave up 5 bases and V 3 bases, and 5 bases lay outside the gene matches. The CDR3 is made up of 14 amino acids. The germline V gene encodes CDR1 LNHDA and CDR2 SQIVND (reference sequence). CDR3 residues: CASSMGGRVDTQYF. Written as DNA, the CDR3 is TGTGCCAGTAGTATGGGAGGGCGCGTAGATACGCAGTATTTT. Based on the CDR3 plus reference TRBV19 and TRBJ2-3, the full variable domain is DGGITQSPKYLFRKEGQNVTLSCEQNLNHDAMYWYRQDPGQGLRLIYYSQIVNDFQKGDIAEGYSVSREKKESFPLTVTSAQKNPTAFYLCASSMGGRVDTQYFGPGTRLTVL.

The chain is built from TRBV20-1 and TRBJ1-6, with a weak D call TRBD1 (6 bases). Looked up from germline, CDR1 is DFQATT and CDR2 is SNEGSKA (reference sequence). V was clipped by 3 bases and J by 0 bases, with 18 bases between them. This CDR3 comprises 18 residues. The CDR3 protein is CSASLTGSVSSYNSPLHF. The CDR3 DNA is TGCAGTGCTAGTCTCACAGGGTCCGTCAGCTCCTATAATTCACCCCTCCACTTT.

The rearrangement uses TRBV5-1 and TRBJ2-7; the match to TRBD2 covers 7 bases. The CDR3 is 15 residues long. Germline CDR1 and CDR2: SGHRS and YFSETQ. V lost 1 base to trimming and J lost 5 bases; unmatched junction nucleotides: 9. The CDR3 DNA reads as TGCGCCAGCAGCTTGTCGGCGGGAGAGTGGAACGAGCAGTACTTC. Translation gives CASSLSAGEWNEQYF.

The CDR3 spells CASSDGSGGGQPQHF. The CDR3, as DNA: TGTGCCAGCAGTGACGGAAGTGGAGGTGGGCAGCCCCAGCATTTT. The chain couples TRBV6-4 to TRBJ1-5; unclear D gene. Trimming removed 2 bases from V and 7 bases from J, with 15 bases in between. Germline V gives CDR1 MRHNA, CDR2 SNTAGT. CDR3 size: 15 residues.

The V and J genes are TRBV5-1 and TRBJ1-1; D ambiguous. The V end lost 0 bases, the J end lost 3 bases, and 6 bases lay between the germline ends. Germline CDR1 reads SGHRS; CDR2 reads YFSETQ. The CDR3 totals 13 residues. DNA of the CDR3: TGCGCCAGCAGCTTGGACTATTACACTGAAGCTTTCTTT. Translation: CASSLDYYTEAFF. The complete variable domain, with remaining parts taken from reference TRBV5-1 and TRBJ1-1, reads KAGVTQTPRYLIKTRGQQVTLSCSPISGHRSVSWYQQTPGQGLQFLFEYFSETQRNKGNFPGRFSGRQFSNSRSEMNVSTLELGDSALYLCASSLDYYTEAFFGQGTRLTVV.

The chain employs TRBV7-2 and TRBJ2-3, with 11 nucleotides matching TRBD2. V dropped 1 base and J dropped 5; count of bases not matched to a gene: 5. The CDR3 is 16 residues long. Germline V gene sequence: CDR1 SGHTA, CDR2 FQGNSA. Here the CDR3 reads CASSLGASGGLDTQYF. The CDR3 coding sequence is TGTGCCAGCAGCTTAGGGGCTAGCGGGGGGCTAGATACGCAGTATTTT.

The rearrangement joins TRBV18 to TRBJ1-3, with D unclear. Germline V gene sequence: CDR1 KGHSH, CDR2 LQKENI. V was pared by 0 bases and J by 0 bases, with 9 bases between. The CDR3 runs 16 residues. In DNA, the CDR3 is TGTGCCAGCTCACCACCGGCGGCAGCCTCTGGAAACACCATATATTTT. Protein: CASSPPAAASGNTIYF.

The chain recombines TRBV5-1 with TRBJ2-7; D is unresolved. With 0 bases removed from V and 0 bases from J, the gap between germline ends came to 7 bases. Germline-derived CDR1 and CDR2 are SGHRS and YFSETQ. The CDR3 has 14 residues. Here the CDR3 DNA reads TGCGCCAGCAGCTTGGTTGTCAGCTCCTACGAGCAGTACTTC. It yields the protein CASSLVVSSYEQYF.

The genes are TRBV14 and TRBJ2-3; 9 nucleotides agree with TRBD2. The trim removed 2 bases at V and 0 bases at J, leaving 6 bases unmatched. The CDR3 spans 17 residues. The germline CDR1 and CDR2 sequences are SGHDN and FVKESK. The CDR3 region is CASSQMSGRSSTDTQYF. The DNA for the CDR3 is TGTGCCAGCAGCCAAATGAGCGGGAGGTCTAGCACAGATACGCAGTATTTT.

This chain uses TRBV28 with TRBJ1-3; D is uncertain. The CDR3 is 16 amino acids. V dropped 3 bases and J dropped 0 bases, with 12 bases sitting between them. Per germline, CDR1 MDHEN and CDR2 SYDVKM. In DNA form, the CDR3 reads TGTGCCAGCAGTTTGAGCGGGTCCTACTCTGGAAACACCATATATTTT. Its translation is CASSLSGSYSGNTIYF. The full variable domain, completed using reference TRBV28 and TRBJ1-3, is DVKVTQSSRYLVKRTGEKVFLECVQDMDHENMFWYRQDPGLGLRLIYFSYDVKMKEKGDIPEGYSVSREKKERFSLILESASTNQTSMYLCASSLSGSYSGNTIYFGEGSWLTVV.